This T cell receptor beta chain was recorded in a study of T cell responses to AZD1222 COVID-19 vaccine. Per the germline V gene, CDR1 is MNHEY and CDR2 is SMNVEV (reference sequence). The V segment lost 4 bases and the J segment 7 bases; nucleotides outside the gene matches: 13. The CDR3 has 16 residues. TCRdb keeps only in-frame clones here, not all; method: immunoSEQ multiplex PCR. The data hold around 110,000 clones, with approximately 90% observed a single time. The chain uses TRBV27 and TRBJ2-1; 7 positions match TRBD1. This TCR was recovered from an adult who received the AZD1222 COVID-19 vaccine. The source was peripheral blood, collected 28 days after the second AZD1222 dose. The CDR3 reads CASSSHSGTEGNEQFF. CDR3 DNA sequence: TGTGCCAGCAGTTCCCACTCCGGGACAGAGGGGAATGAGCAGTTCTTC.